This T cell receptor (beta chain) was profiled in a study of lymphopenia after photon versus proton radiotherapy. Broader study findings: Authors raise, but do not show, better survival with proton therapy.

Comment on this clone: As yet, its antigen is unknown.

The method was immunoSEQ multiplex PCR; TCRdb's version includes in-frame clones alone and lacks a portion of them. The table includes about 24,000 clones, roughly 84% detected once. The receptor was isolated from a man aged 35 to 55 with gastric cancer. The sequencing here drew on peripheral blood, taken from a patient treated with photon-based radiotherapy.

The CDR3 reads CASSLGQGFRTEAFF. The CDR3 bases are TGTGCCAGCAGCTTAGGGCAGGGTTTTCGCACTGAAGCTTTCTTT. This sequence joins TRBV7-6 and TRBJ1-1, with D possibly being TRBD1 (5 bases). The length of the CDR3 is 15 residues. Trimming removed 1 base from V and 4 bases from J, with 13 bases in between. Germline V CDR1 and CDR2: SGHVS, FNYEAQ.